This is a list of T cell receptor beta chains from one sample in a study of beta chain features in type 1 diabetes. The assay was immunoSEQ multiplex PCR, and TCRdb's table has in-frame clones only and misses some. The table lists 150,000 or so clones, approximately 9.9% of them singletons. The sample was central memory CD4+ T cells from blood. Receptors originate from a woman between 18 and 29 years old in good health. The CDR3 runs from the conserved cysteine through the conserved F or W. Each record gives: J gene, V gene, CDR3 protein.

>TRBJ2-5|TRBV6-6
CASSLNRGGETQYF
>TRBJ1-2|TRBV2
CASSVEGYGYTF
>TRBJ2-7|TRBV9
CASSVDGRYEQYF
>TRBJ2-1|TRBV4-1
CASSQVLISGLDEQFF
>NA|TRBV7-2
CASSGQPTSYEQYF
>TRBJ2-3|TRBV9
CASSVESGTSGTDTQYF
>TRBJ2-2|TRBV9
CASGLALGGELFF
>TRBJ2-3|TRBV7-8
CASSLREFLTDTQYF
>TRBJ2-3|TRBV10-3
CAINVESGDTQYF
>TRBJ2-3|TRBV30
CAWSRRGRETDTQYF
>TRBJ2-7|TRBV7-6
CASSLSSGYEQYF
>TRBJ2-1|TRBV5-1
CASSLELAGGNEQFF
>TRBJ1-3|TRBV6-5
CASNGHRDLTIYF
>TRBJ1-1|TRBV5-4
CASSFSGVNTEAFF
>TRBJ1-5|TRBV30
CAWSAGQYSNQPQHF
>TRBJ1-2|TRBV2
CASRAGANYGYTF
>TRBJ1-5|TRBV12-5
CASAPQRGQPQHF
>TRBJ1-5|TRBV7-2
CASSLDGQPQHF
>TRBJ2-1|TRBV25-1
CASSDGTRSYNEQFF
>TRBJ2-6|TRBV7-9
CATLGDRGSAGANVLTF
>TRBJ1-2|TRBV10-3
CAISESDRGKDGYTF
>TRBJ2-7|TRBV2
CASSTEGSGADEQYF
>TRBJ2-7|TRBV11-2
CASSLPPGTASYEQYF
>TRBJ1-3|TRBV30
CAGGRRSGNTIYF
>TRBJ1-4|TRBV30
CACGEAKLFF
>TRBJ1-1|TRBV2
CASSAGQGTEAFF
>TRBJ1-1|TRBV19
CASSTTGTGTTEAFF
>TRBJ2-1|TRBV5-1
CASSFSAGGSSYNEQFF
>TRBJ2-1|TRBV6-1
CASSDITSGGYNEQFF
>TRBJ2-7|TRBV7-8
CASSLGGQGHEQYF
>TRBJ2-1|TRBV30
CAWRVGGEQFF
>TRBJ2-5|TRBV5-6
CASSLVGQGDETQYF